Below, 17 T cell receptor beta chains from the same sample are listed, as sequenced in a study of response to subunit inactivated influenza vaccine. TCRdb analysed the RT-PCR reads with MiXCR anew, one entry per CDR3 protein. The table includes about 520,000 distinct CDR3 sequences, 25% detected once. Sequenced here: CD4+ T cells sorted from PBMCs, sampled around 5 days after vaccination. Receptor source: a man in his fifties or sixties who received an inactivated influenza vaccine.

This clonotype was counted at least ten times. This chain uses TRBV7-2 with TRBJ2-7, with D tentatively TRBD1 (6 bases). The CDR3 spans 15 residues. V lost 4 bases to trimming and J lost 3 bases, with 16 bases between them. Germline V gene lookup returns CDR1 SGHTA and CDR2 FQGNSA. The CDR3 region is CASSSIDTGYYEQYF. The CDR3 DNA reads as TGTGCCAGCAGCTCCATCGACACAGGGTACTACGAGCAGTACTTC.

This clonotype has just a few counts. In nucleotides, the CDR3 is TGTGCCAGCAGCCACCTCCCCTTGGCAAGCGGGAGCACAGATACGCAGTATTTT. As protein: CASSHLPLASGSTDTQYF. The chain links TRBV3-1 to TRBJ2-3; D might be TRBD2 (6 bases). The CDR3 covers 18 residues. The germline V gene encodes CDR1 LGHDT and CDR2 YNNKEL (reference sequence). Trimming removed 3 bases at V and 0 bases at J, with 19 bases between.

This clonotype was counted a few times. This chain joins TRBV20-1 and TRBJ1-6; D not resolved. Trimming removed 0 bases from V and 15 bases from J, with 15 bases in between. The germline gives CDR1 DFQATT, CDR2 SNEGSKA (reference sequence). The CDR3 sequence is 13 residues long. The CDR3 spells CSARDLGNAGLHF. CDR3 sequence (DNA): TGCAGTGCTAGAGATCTGGGGAATGCGGGCCTCCACTTT.

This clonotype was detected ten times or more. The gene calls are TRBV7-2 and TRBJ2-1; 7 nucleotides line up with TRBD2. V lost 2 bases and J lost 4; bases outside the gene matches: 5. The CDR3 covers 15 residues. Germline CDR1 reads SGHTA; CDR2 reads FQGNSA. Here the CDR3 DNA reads TGTGCCAGCAGCTTAAATGGACTAGATTACAATGAGCAGTTCTTC. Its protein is CASSLNGLDYNEQFF.

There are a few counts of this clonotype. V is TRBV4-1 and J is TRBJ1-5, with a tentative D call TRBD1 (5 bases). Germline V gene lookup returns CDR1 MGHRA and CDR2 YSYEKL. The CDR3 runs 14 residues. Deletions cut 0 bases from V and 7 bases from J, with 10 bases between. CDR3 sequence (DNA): TGCGCCAGCAGCCAAGAAGTTGAGGGGCAGCCCCAGCATTTT. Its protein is CASSQEVEGQPQHF.

The CDR3 nucleotides read TGTGCCATCAGCCTGACTAGCGGGGGAACTAGCACAGATACGCAGTATTTT. Encoded protein: CAISLTSGGTSTDTQYF. The V and J genes are TRBV10-3 and TRBJ2-3, with 12 nucleotides matching TRBD2. The CDR3 is 17 residues long. The germline gives CDR1 ENHRY, CDR2 SYGVKD. With V trimmed by 6 bases and J by 0 bases, 7 bases remained unmatched.

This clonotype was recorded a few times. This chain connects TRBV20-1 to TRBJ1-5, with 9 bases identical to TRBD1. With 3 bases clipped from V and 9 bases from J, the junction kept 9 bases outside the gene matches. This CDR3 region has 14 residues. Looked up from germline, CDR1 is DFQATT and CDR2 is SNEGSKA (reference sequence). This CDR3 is CSASPGTGTPPQHF. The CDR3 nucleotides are TGCAGTGCTAGTCCCGGGACAGGGACCCCGCCCCAGCATTTT.

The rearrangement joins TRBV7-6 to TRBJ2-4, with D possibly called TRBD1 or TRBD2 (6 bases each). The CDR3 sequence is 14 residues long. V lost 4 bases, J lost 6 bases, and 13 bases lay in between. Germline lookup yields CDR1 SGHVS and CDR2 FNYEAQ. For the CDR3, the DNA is TGTGCCAGCAGCTCCCCAAAGGGGGGAAACATTCAGTACTTC. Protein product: CASSSPKGGNIQYF. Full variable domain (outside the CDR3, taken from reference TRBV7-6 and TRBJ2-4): GAGVSQSPRYKVTKRGQDVALRCDPISGHVSLYWYRQALGQGPEFLTYFNYEAQQDKSGLPNDRFSAERPEGSISTLTIQRTEQRDSAMYRCASSSPKGGNIQYFGAGTRLSVL.

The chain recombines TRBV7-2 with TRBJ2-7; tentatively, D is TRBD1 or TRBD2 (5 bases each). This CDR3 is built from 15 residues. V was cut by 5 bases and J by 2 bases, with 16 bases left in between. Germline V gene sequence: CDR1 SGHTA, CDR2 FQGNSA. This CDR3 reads CASSPGRQSPYEQYF. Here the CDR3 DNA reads TGTGCCAGCAGCCCGGGACGCCAGTCCCCCTACGAGCAGTACTTC.

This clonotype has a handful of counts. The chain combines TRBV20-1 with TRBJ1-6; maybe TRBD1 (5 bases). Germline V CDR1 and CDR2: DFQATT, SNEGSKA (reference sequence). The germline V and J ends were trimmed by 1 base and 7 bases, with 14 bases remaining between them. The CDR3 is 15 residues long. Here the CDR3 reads CSARVHGRVNSPLHF. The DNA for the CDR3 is TGCAGTGCTAGAGTCCACGGCAGGGTAAATTCACCCCTCCACTTT.

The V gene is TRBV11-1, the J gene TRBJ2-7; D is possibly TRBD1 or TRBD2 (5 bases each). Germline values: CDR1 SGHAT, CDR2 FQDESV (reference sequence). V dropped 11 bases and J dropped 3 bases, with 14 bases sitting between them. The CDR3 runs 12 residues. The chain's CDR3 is CASGTNLYEQYF. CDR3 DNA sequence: TGTGCCTCCGGGACGAACCTCTACGAGCAGTACTTC.

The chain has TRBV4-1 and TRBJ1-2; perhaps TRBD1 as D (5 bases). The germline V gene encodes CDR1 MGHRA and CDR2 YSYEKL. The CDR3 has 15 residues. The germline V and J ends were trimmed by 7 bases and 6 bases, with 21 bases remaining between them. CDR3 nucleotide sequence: TGCGCCAGCACCCCGAGGACAAAAGCTCCCGATGGCTACACCTTC. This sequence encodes CASTPRTKAPDGYTF.

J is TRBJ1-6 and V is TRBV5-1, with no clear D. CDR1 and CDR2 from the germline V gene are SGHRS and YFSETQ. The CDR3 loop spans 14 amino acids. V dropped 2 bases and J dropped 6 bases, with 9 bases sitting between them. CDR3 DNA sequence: TGCGCCAGCAGCTTTGGAGCTGTTAATTCACCCCTCCACTTT. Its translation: CASSFGAVNSPLHF.

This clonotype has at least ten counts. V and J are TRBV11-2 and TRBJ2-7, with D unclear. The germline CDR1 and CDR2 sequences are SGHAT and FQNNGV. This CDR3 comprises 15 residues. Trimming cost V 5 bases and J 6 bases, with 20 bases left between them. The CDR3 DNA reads TGTGCCAGCAGCCCGCCGGGCCTTCTCCTAGGCGAGCAGTACTTC. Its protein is CASSPPGLLLGEQYF.

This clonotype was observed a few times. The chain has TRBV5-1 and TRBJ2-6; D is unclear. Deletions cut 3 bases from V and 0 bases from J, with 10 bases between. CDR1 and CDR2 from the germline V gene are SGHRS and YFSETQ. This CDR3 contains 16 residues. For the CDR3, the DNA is TGCGCCAGCAGCTACGACACTTCCTCTGGGGCCAACGTCCTGACTTTC. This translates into CASSYDTSSGANVLTF.

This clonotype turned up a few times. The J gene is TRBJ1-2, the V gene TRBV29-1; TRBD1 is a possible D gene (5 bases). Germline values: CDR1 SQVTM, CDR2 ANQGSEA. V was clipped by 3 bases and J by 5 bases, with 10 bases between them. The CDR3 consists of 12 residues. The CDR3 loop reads CSVDHPGYGYTF. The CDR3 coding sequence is TGCAGCGTTGATCACCCAGGGTATGGCTACACCTTC.

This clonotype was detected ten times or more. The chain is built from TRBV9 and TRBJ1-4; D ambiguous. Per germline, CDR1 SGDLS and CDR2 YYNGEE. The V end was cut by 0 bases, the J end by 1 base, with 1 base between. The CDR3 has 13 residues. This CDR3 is CASSVGTNEKLFF. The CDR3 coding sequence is TGTGCCAGCAGCGTAGGAACTAATGAAAAACTGTTTTTT.